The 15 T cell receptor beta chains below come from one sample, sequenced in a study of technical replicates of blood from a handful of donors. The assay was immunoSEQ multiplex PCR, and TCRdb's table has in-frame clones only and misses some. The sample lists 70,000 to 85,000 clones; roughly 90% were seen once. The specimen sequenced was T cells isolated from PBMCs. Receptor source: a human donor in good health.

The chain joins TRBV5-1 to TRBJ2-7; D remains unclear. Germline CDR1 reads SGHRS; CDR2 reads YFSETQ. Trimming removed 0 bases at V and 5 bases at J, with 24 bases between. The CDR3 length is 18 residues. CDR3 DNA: TGCGCCAGCAGCTTGGAGGCCCCTTATACACTACGTCCGGACGAGCAGTACTTC. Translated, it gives CASSLEAPYTLRPDEQYF. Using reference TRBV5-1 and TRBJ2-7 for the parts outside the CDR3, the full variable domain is KAGVTQTPRYLIKTRGQQVTLSCSPISGHRSVSWYQQTPGQGLQFLFEYFSETQRNKGNFPGRFSGRQFSNSRSEMNVSTLELGDSALYLCASSLEAPYTLRPDEQYFGPGTRLTVT.

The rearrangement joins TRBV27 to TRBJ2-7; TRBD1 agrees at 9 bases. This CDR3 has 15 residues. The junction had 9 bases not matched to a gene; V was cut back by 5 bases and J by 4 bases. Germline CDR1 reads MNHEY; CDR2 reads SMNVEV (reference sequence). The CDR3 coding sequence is TGTGCCAGCAGTCCCGTAGGGACAGGGACGTACGAGCAGTACTTC. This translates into CASSPVGTGTYEQYF.

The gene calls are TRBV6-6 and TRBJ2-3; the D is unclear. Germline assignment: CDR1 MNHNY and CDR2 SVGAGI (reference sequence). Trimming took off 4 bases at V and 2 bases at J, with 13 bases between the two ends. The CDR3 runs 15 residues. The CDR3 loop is CASSSRISYTDTQYF. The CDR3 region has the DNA TGTGCCAGCAGTTCACGTATCTCCTACACAGATACGCAGTATTTT.

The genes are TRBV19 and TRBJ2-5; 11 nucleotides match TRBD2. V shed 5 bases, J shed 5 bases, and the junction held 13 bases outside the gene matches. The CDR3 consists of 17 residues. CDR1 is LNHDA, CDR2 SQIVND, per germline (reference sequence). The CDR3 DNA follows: TGTGCCAGTAGTCTCTCGGGACTAGCGGATCTGGGGGAGACCCAGTACTTC. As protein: CASSLSGLADLGETQYF.

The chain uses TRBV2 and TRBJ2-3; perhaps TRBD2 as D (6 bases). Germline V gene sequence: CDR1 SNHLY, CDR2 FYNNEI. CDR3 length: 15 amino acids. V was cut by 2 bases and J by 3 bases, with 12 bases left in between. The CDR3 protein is CASSEIAAGTDTQYF. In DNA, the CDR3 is TGTGCCAGCAGTGAAATCGCCGCGGGAACAGATACGCAGTATTTT.

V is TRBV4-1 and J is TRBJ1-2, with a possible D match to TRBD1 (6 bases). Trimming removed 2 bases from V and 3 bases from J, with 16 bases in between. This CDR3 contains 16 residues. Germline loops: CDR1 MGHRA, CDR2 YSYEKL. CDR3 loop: CASSQYLGQTYYGYTF. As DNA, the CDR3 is TGCGCCAGCAGCCAATACCTCGGACAGACCTACTATGGCTACACCTTC.

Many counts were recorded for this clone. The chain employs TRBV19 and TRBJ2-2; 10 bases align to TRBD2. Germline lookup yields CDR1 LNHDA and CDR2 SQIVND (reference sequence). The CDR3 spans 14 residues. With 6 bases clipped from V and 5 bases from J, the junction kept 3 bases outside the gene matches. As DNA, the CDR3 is TGTGCCAGTAGGAAGCGGGAGGGGACCGGGGAGCTGTTTTTT. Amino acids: CASRKREGTGELFF.

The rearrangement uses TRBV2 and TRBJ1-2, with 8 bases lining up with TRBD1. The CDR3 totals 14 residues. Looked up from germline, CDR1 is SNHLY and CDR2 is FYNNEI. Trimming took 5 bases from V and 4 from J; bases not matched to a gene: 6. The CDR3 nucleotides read TGTGCCAGCAGTCCACAGGGGGAAAGCTATGGCTACACCTTC. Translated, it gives CASSPQGESYGYTF.

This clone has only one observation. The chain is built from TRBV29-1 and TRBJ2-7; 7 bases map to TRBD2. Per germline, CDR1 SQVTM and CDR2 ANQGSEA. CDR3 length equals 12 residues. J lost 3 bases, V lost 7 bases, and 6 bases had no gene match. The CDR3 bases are TGCAGCGGGGTATGGGGGGGCTACGAGCAGTACTTC. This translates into CSGVWGGYEQYF.

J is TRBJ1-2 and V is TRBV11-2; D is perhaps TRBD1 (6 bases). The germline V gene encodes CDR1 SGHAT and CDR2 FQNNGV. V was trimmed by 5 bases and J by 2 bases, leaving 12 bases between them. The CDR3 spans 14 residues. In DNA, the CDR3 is TGTGCCAGCAGCGCGACAGGTGCCAACTATGGCTACACCTTC. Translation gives CASSATGANYGYTF.

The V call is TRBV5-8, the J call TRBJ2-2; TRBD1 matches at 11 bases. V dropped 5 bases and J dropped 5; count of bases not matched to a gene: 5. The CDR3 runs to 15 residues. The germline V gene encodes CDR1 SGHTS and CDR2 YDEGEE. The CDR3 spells CASRPGTGGTGELFF. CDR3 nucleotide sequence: TGTGCCAGCAGGCCCGGGACAGGGGGGACCGGGGAGCTGTTTTTT.

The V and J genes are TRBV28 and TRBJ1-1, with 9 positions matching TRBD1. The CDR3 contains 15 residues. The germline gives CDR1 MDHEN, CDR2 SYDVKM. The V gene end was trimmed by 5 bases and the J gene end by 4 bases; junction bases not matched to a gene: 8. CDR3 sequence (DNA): TGTGCCAGCAGTCCAACACAGGGGGCGCCCACTGAAGCTTTCTTT. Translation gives CASSPTQGAPTEAFF.

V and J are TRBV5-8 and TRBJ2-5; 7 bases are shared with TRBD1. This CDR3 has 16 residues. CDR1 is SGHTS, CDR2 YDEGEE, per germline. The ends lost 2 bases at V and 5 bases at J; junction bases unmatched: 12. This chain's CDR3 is CASSFVEGRGMETQYF. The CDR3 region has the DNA TGTGCCAGCAGCTTTGTGGAAGGCAGGGGGATGGAGACCCAGTACTTC.

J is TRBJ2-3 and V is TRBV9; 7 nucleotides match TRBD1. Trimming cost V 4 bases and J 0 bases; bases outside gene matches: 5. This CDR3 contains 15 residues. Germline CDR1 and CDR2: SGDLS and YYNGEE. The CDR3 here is CASSPRQGSTDTQYF. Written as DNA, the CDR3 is TGTGCCAGCAGCCCCCGACAGGGTAGCACAGATACGCAGTATTTT.

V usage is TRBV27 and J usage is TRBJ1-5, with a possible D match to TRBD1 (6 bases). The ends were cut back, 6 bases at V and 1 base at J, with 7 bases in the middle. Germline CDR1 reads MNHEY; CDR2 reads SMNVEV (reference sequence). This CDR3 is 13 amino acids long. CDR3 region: CASRRGSNQPQHF. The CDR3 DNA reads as TGTGCCAGCAGGAGGGGGAGCAATCAGCCCCAGCATTTT.